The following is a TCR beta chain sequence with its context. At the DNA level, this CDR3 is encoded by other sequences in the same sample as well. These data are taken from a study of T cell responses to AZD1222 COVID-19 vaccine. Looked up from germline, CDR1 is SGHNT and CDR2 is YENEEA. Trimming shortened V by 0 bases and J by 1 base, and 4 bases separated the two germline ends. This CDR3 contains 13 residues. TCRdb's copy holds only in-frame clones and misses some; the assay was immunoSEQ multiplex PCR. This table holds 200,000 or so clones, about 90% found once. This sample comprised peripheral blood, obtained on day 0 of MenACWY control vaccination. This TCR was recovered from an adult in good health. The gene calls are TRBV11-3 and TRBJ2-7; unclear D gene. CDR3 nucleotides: TGTGCCAGCAGCTTAGATGGGTCCTACGAGCAGTACTTC. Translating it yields CASSLDGSYEQYF.